The clone carrying this TCR beta chain has a handful of counts. Antigen specificity is unknown. Time point reported: patch test 1, 2 weeks after DPC sensitization. Treatment reported: therapeutic diphenylcyclopropenone sensitization with weekly scalp DPC. TCRdb processed the RACE reads anew with MiXCR; each CDR3 protein has one entry. The sample holds under 200,000 distinct CDR3 sequences; about 14% are singletons and the top ten take 1.7%. The data were taken from a study of human T cells and chemical hapten exposure. General study results and limits: Expanded TCRs formed significantly more large CDR3 similarity clusters than controls.

Germline values: CDR1 DFQATT, CDR2 SNEGSKA (reference sequence). Trimming took 3 bases from V and 1 from J; bases not matched to a gene: 3. CDR3 length: 15 amino acids. This TCR came from a woman aged 30 to 39 with alopecia areata. Some clones in this sample may be carry-over from other donors' samples. Here the sequenced sample was whole blood, taken in connection with sensitization to the hapten diphenylcyclopropenone (DPC). This chain links TRBV20-1 with TRBJ2-3; TRBD1 aligns across 11 bases. CDR3 bases: TGCAGTGCTAGGGGACAGGGGGGAGGCACAGATACGCAGTATTTT. Translated: CSARGQGGGTDTQYF.